These 4 T cell receptor beta chains share one sample of origin, sequenced in a study of T cell responses to AZD1222 COVID-19 vaccine. Clones were read by immunoSEQ multiplex PCR, and TCRdb kept only the in-frame ones, dropping some. The top ten clones hold about 8.6% of a sample with about 150,000 clones, just over 90% of them seen once. The sequencing here drew on peripheral blood, taken on day 0 of AZD1222 vaccination. The receptors were sampled from an adult in good health.

Here the CDR3 DNA reads TGTGCCAGCAGCTTGGGCAATCTTGTCGGAAACACCATATATTTT. Its translation is CASSLGNLVGNTIYF. The chain joins TRBV7-2 to TRBJ1-3, with D hard to call. This CDR3 contains 15 residues. Germline values: CDR1 SGHTA, CDR2 FQGNSA. V was trimmed by 3 bases and J by 4 bases, leaving 13 bases between them. The full variable domain, in which reference TRBV7-2 and TRBJ1-3 provide the parts outside the CDR3, is GAGVSQSPSNKVTEKGKDVELRCDPISGHTALYWYRQSLGQGLEFLIYFQGNSAPDKSGLPSDRFSAERTGGSVSTLTIQRTQQEDSAVYLCASSLGNLVGNTIYFGEGSWLTVV.

The chain has TRBV6-5 and TRBJ2-5; the match to TRBD2 covers 7 bases. Per germline, CDR1 MNHEY and CDR2 SVGAGI. CDR3 size: 15 residues. V was clipped by 2 bases and J by 5 bases; unmatched bases: 8. This CDR3 is CASSYRGRGGETQYF. In DNA form, the CDR3 reads TGTGCCAGCAGTTACCGGGGGAGGGGCGGGGAGACCCAGTACTTC.

The chain is built from TRBV27 and TRBJ2-2; D remains ambiguous. Germline loops: CDR1 MNHEY, CDR2 SMNVEV (reference sequence). The CDR3 runs to 13 residues. Trimming removed 4 bases at V and 6 bases at J, with 9 bases between. The CDR3 DNA sequence: TGTGCCAGCAGTTCGGTCTCGTCCGGGGAGCTGTTTTTT. It encodes CASSSVSSGELFF.

This chain connects TRBV6-5 to TRBJ2-7; the D gene is possibly TRBD1 (5 bases). This CDR3 has 14 residues. Germline V gives CDR1 MNHEY, CDR2 SVGAGI. V dropped 6 bases and J dropped 4 bases, with 16 bases sitting between them. CDR3 coding DNA: TGTGCCAGCAGCTACCTCGGGCAGGGATACGAGCAGTACTTC. This sequence encodes CASSYLGQGYEQYF.